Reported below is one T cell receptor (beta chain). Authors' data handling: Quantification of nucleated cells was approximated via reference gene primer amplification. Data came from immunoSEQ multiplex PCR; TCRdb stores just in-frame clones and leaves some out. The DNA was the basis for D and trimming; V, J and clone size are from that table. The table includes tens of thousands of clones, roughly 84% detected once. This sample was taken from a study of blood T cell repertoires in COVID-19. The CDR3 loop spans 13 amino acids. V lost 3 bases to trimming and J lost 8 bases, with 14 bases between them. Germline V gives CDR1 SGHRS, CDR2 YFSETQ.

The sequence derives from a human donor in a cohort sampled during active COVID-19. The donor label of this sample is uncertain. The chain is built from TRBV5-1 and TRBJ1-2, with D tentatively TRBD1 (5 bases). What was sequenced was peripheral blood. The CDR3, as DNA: TGCGCCAGCAGCTGGGACTGGTCTAGGGGCTACACCTTC. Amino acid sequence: CASSWDWSRGYTF.